One T cell receptor (beta chain) is described in this entry. The target antigen is unknown. The data stem from a study of radiation and T cells in renal cell carcinoma. Study-wide points: Top tumor clonotypes rose in blood 2 weeks post-radiation, then contracted. Without pretreatment biopsies, baseline tumor clonotype presence was undetermined.

Time point denoted: baseline pretreatment blood. Treatment indicated: 15 Gy SBRT to primary tumor, nephrectomy 4 weeks later. After SBRT, blood was collected at 2 and 4 weeks, plus baseline. Measured with immunoSEQ multiplex PCR; TCRdb has only the in-frame clones, and not every one. The sample records approximately 140,000 clones, over 80% being singletons. Germline assignment: CDR1 SGHDT and CDR2 YYEEEE. The CDR3 is 15 amino acids. Trimming took off 0 bases at V and 0 bases at J, with 7 bases between the two ends. The J gene is TRBJ2-1, the V gene TRBV5-6; D is uncertain. This TCR came from a woman in her forties or fifties with renal cell carcinoma. Sequences were derived from blood, sampled from a patient whose treatment included radiotherapy and nephrectomy. The CDR3 sequence is CASSLGGSSYNEQFF. DNA for the CDR3: TGTGCCAGCAGCTTGGGAGGATCCTCCTACAATGAGCAGTTCTTC.